This TCR beta chain emerged from a study of Ad26.COV2.S vaccination and SARS-CoV-2 variants. Across the study: Ad26.COV2.S, an intramuscular injection, was given once or twice 56 days apart.

Study findings and constraints: Reportedly, after vaccination the spike-specific CD8+ and CD4+ T cell responses displayed substantial breadth.

CDR1 and CDR2 (germline): MNHEY, SMNVEV (reference sequence). V was shortened by 3 bases and J by 6 bases, with 15 bases between the two germline ends. The CDR3 runs 15 residues. As for treatment: roughly 18 received Ad26.COV2.S at low or high dose, single or two shots; a few received placebo; per-sample allocation not given. Sampling was performed 63 days after the first vaccine or placebo injection. About this clone itself: The antigen is unknown.

Clones were sequenced by immunoSEQ multiplex PCR, and TCRdb holds only the in-frame ones, with some missing. The table has fewer than 500,000 clones, about 90% seen once. This TCR derives from a person between 18 and 65 years old who received the Ad26.COV2.S COVID-19 vaccine or a placebo. The chain links TRBV27 to TRBJ2-1, with D perhaps matching TRBD2 (6 bases). The sample here was peripheral blood, taken in a trial of Ad26.COV2.S vaccine versus placebo. The CDR3 bases are TGTGCCAGCAGTTTGGCCCCGGGGGACCCCAATGAGCAGTTCTTC. It yields the protein CASSLAPGDPNEQFF.